This entry lists 24 T cell receptor beta chains sequenced from one sample in a study of blood T cells in healthy people across ages. For the second PCR, which ran for about 7 to 12 cycles, a sample-barcoded 5' primer and a J-beta primer mix were used. One entry per CDR3 protein, called by TCRdb with MiXCR from the 5' RACE reads. The repertoire holds about 1.6 million distinct CDR3 sequences, roughly 32% seen once, with about 11% in the top ten. Input material: blood. These receptors all stem from a woman aged 30 to 39 in good health.

The chain has TRBV2 and TRBJ2-7, with D possibly being TRBD1 or TRBD2 (5 bases each). The CDR3 spans 11 residues. With 2 bases removed from V and 10 bases from J, the gap between germline ends came to 9 bases. The germline V gene encodes CDR1 SNHLY and CDR2 FYNNEI. The CDR3 here is CASSEYGAQYF. The CDR3 nucleotides read TGTGCCAGCAGTGAATACGGGGCCCAGTACTTC.

This clonotype has only a few counts. This chain uses TRBV20-1 with TRBJ1-2, with a weak D call TRBD1 (5 bases). CDR1 is DFQATT, CDR2 SNEGSKA, per germline (reference sequence). The CDR3 extends over 13 amino acids. Trimming took off 2 bases at V and 8 bases at J, with 15 bases between the two ends. CDR3 region: CSARSRDQTGYTF. CDR3 in DNA: TGCAGTGCTAGAAGTCGGGACCAGACGGGCTACACCTTC.

The rearrangement uses TRBV27 and TRBJ2-1; a possible D gene is TRBD2 (6 bases). The germline CDR1 and CDR2 sequences are MNHEY and SMNVEV (reference sequence). CDR3 length equals 13 residues. V dropped 4 bases and J dropped 9 bases, with 13 bases sitting between them. CDR3 sequence (DNA): TGTGCCAGCAGTTCGGGGGTTGAGGGTGAGCAGTTCTTC. It codes for CASSSGVEGEQFF.

This clonotype was counted once. CDR3: CASSPGGSSGNTIYF. The CDR3 DNA is TGTGCCAGCAGTCCAGGGGGGAGCTCTGGAAACACCATATATTTT. This chain links TRBV2 with TRBJ1-3, with 7 bases lining up with TRBD1. The germline V gene has CDR1 SNHLY and CDR2 FYNNEI. With 5 bases clipped from V and 0 bases from J, the junction kept 4 bases outside the gene matches. The CDR3 sequence is 15 residues long.

This clonotype was seen more than once but under ten times. J is TRBJ1-2 and V is TRBV10-3, with 7 bases fitting TRBD1. CDR1 is ENHRY and CDR2 is SYGVKD in the germline V gene. V lost 2 bases to trimming and J lost 5 bases; unmatched junction nucleotides: 5. The CDR3 covers 14 residues. The DNA of the CDR3 is TGTGCCATCAGTGAGCGTGACAGGGATTATGGCTACACCTTC. Residues: CAISERDRDYGYTF.

This clonotype was detected many times. This sequence joins TRBV18 and TRBJ2-7; 8 nucleotides line up with TRBD1. The CDR3 has 13 residues. V shed 3 bases and J 6 bases; nucleotides not matched to a gene: 4. Germline CDR1 reads KGHSH; CDR2 reads LQKENI. The DNA for the CDR3 is TGTGCCAGCTCACCCCGGACAGGGTTCGAGCAGTACTTC. Translating it yields CASSPRTGFEQYF.

As concerns this clonotype: The junction differs from germline at one of its ends, possibly a read error. CDR3 nucleotide sequence: TGTGCCAGCAGTTACCTGCGATTAGCCCGGGCTACTAGCACAGATACACAGTATTTT. It specifies CASSYLRLARATSTDTQYF. The rearrangement joins TRBV6-5 to TRBJ2-3; D perhaps matches TRBD2 (6 bases). CDR3 length: 19 amino acids. Germline CDR1 MNHEY, CDR2 SVGAGI.

V and J are TRBV14 and TRBJ2-6; D perhaps matches TRBD2 (5 bases). The CDR3 extends over 16 amino acids. Germline V gene lookup returns CDR1 SGHDN and CDR2 FVKESK. V shed 4 bases and J shed 1 base, with 11 bases lying between them. CDR3 nucleotides: TGTGCCAGCAGCCCTCTGTGGACTTCTGGGGCCAACGTCCTGACTTTC. Protein: CASSPLWTSGANVLTF. Filled out from reference TRBV14 and TRBJ2-6, the complete variable domain reads EAGVTQFPSHSVIEKGQTVTLRCDPISGHDNLYWYRRVMGKEIKFLLHFVKESKQDESGMPNNRFLAERTGGTYSTLKVQPAELEDSGVYFCASSPLWTSGANVLTFGAGSRLTVL.

This clonotype was counted between two and nine times. This chain connects TRBV7-9 to TRBJ1-6; D possibly corresponds to TRBD1 (5 bases). Germline-derived CDR1 and CDR2 are SEHNR and FQNEAQ (reference sequence). This CDR3 spans 14 amino acids. V dropped 3 bases and J dropped 13 bases, with 16 bases sitting between them. This CDR3 is CASSFGGNPSPLHF. The CDR3 DNA follows: TGTGCCAGCAGCTTTGGGGGGAATCCTTCGCCCCTCCACTTT.

The chain has TRBV29-1 and TRBJ1-1, with D uncertain. Germline V gene sequence: CDR1 SQVTM, CDR2 ANQGSEA. There are 12 residues in the CDR3. With 6 bases removed from V and 6 bases from J, the gap between germline ends came to 14 bases. This CDR3 reads CSVSGLNAEAFF. CDR3 sequence (DNA): TGCAGCGTGAGTGGTCTTAACGCTGAAGCTTTCTTT. Full variable domain (outside the CDR3, taken from reference TRBV29-1 and TRBJ1-1): SAVISQKPSRDICQRGTSLTIQCQVDSQVTMMFWYRQQPGQSLTLIATANQGSEATYESGFVIDKFPISRPNLTFSTLTVSNMSPEDSSIYLCSVSGLNAEAFFGQGTRLTVV.

V gene TRBV27 combines with J gene TRBJ2-1, with 12 bases matching TRBD2. The CDR3 has 17 amino acids. The germline gives CDR1 MNHEY, CDR2 SMNVEV (reference sequence). The ends lost 6 bases at V and 1 base at J; junction bases unmatched: 7. CDR3 nucleotide sequence: TGTGCCAGCAGGACTAGCGGGGGCCTCGGGTCCTACAATGAGCAGTTCTTC. Protein sequence: CASRTSGGLGSYNEQFF.

The chain combines TRBV5-1 with TRBJ2-3, with TRBD2 identical over 9 bases. V lost 4 bases, J lost 5 bases, and 8 bases stayed unmatched. The CDR3 is 15 amino acids. Germline loops: CDR1 SGHRS, CDR2 YFSETQ. The CDR3 bases are TGCGCCAGCAGCCTTGGACCTAGCGGGGTAGATACGCAGTATTTT. Amino acids: CASSLGPSGVDTQYF.

This clonotype was found many times. This sequence joins TRBV3-1 and TRBJ2-1; TRBD2 might be the D (5 bases). This CDR3 region has 16 residues. The V gene lost 1 base and the J gene lost 1 base, with 11 bases spanning the gap. Per the germline V gene, CDR1 is LGHDT and CDR2 is YNNKEL (reference sequence). The CDR3 DNA reads TGTGCCAGCAGCCAAGGGTCACTAGGTTCCTACAATGAGCAGTTCTTC. Translated: CASSQGSLGSYNEQFF.

This clonotype appeared a single time. The rearrangement links TRBV11-2 to TRBJ2-7; D unresolved. Trimming stripped 0 bases from V and 6 bases from J, with 12 bases between. The germline gives CDR1 SGHAT, CDR2 FQNNGV. The CDR3 is 14 residues long. The CDR3 sequence: CASSLDTPRGEQYF. CDR3 nucleotide sequence: TGTGCCAGCAGCTTAGATACTCCGCGAGGCGAGCAGTACTTC.

The chain combines TRBV6-1 with TRBJ1-1, with TRBD1 identical over 7 bases. V was clipped by 1 base and J by 3 bases; unmatched bases: 8. CDR3 length equals 16 residues. Germline CDR1 MNHNS, CDR2 SASEGT. CDR3 sequence (DNA): TGTGCCAGCAGTGAAGGGGCAGGGGGTTTACACACTGAAGCTTTCTTT. Its translation is CASSEGAGGLHTEAFF.

The chain uses TRBV28 and TRBJ1-1, with D hard to call. This CDR3 comprises 14 residues. CDR1 and CDR2 from the germline V gene are MDHEN and SYDVKM. The V end lost 6 bases, the J end lost 0 bases, and 11 bases lay between the germline ends. CDR3 residues: CASSRVMMNTEAFF. The DNA of the CDR3 is TGTGCCAGCAGCCGCGTAATGATGAACACTGAAGCTTTCTTT. Together with reference TRBV28 and TRBJ1-1, the CDR3 gives the full variable domain: DVKVTQSSRYLVKRTGEKVFLECVQDMDHENMFWYRQDPGLGLRLIYFSYDVKMKEKGDIPEGYSVSREKKERFSLILESASTNQTSMYLCASSRVMMNTEAFFGQGTRLTVV.

V is TRBV6-2 or TRBV6-3 and J is TRBJ2-3, with 9 bases aligning to TRBD2. CDR1 MNHEY and CDR2 SVGEGT come from the germline V gene. This CDR3 contains 15 residues. V lost 1 base and J lost 6; bases outside the gene matches: 5. The DNA of the CDR3 is TGTGCCAGCAGTTACTTAGCGGGAGAACCCGATACGCAGTATTTT. Its protein product is CASSYLAGEPDTQYF.

The chain couples TRBV9 to TRBJ1-2; D is ambiguous. V gave up 3 bases and J gave up 2 bases, with 8 bases separating them. Per germline, CDR1 SGDLS and CDR2 YYNGEE. This CDR3 is 13 amino acids long. The CDR3, as DNA: TGTGCCAGCAGCGAAGCTCTAAACTATGGCTACACCTTC. Translating it yields CASSEALNYGYTF. Full variable domain (remainder filled in from reference TRBV9 and TRBJ1-2): DSGVTQTPKHLITATGQRVTLRCSPRSGDLSVYWYQQSLDQGLQFLIQYYNGEERAKGNILERFSAQQFPDLHSELNLSSLELGDSALYFCASSEALNYGYTFGSGTRLTVV.

This clonotype was seen only a few times. The chain carries TRBV20-1 and TRBJ2-5; 11 bases line up with TRBD1. CDR3 length: 15 amino acids. The ends lost 5 bases at V and 4 bases at J; junction bases unmatched: 9. Germline values: CDR1 DFQATT, CDR2 SNEGSKA (reference sequence). CDR3 region: CSAEPGTGGPETQYF. CDR3 nucleotide sequence: TGCAGTGCTGAACCCGGGACAGGGGGTCCAGAGACCCAGTACTTC.

This clonotype was observed many times. V and J are TRBV29-1 and TRBJ2-1; TRBD2 might be the D (6 bases). V lost 3 bases and J lost 10, with 10 bases in between. CDR1 and CDR2 from the germline V gene are SQVTM and ANQGSEA. The CDR3 consists of 11 residues. CDR3 residues: CSVEMGGEQFF. CDR3 coding DNA: TGCAGCGTTGAGATGGGAGGAGAGCAGTTCTTC.

CDR3 sequence (DNA): TGCAGTGCTAGAGTAGACAGGGAGCAGGCATCGTACCAAGAGACCCAGTACTTC. Translating gives CSARVDREQASYQETQYF. The V call is TRBV20-1, the J call TRBJ2-5; TRBD1 matches 7 bases. Germline V CDR1 and CDR2: DFQATT, SNEGSKA (reference sequence). The CDR3 runs 18 residues. Losses at the gene ends were 1 base for V and 0 bases for J; bases not matched to a gene: 14.

The chain joins TRBV7-6 to TRBJ1-4; possibly TRBD1 for D (5 bases). The V gene lost 1 base and the J gene lost 5 bases, with 11 bases spanning the gap. CDR3 size: 15 residues. Germline values: CDR1 SGHVS, CDR2 FNYEAQ. The CDR3, as DNA: TGTGCCAGCAGCTTAGAGGGGACCAGGAATGAAAAACTGTTTTTT. It yields the protein CASSLEGTRNEKLFF.

The chain carries TRBV27 and TRBJ1-2, with D perhaps TRBD1 (6 bases). With 6 bases removed from V and 8 bases from J, the gap between germline ends came to 19 bases. Germline CDR1 and CDR2: MNHEY and SMNVEV (reference sequence). The CDR3 is 14 residues long. CDR3 in amino acids: CASSRGGPGEGYTF. The CDR3 bases are TGTGCCAGCAGCCGGGGGGGGCCCGGAGAAGGCTACACCTTC.

In its sample, this clonotype was seen a few times. The chain joins TRBV29-1 to TRBJ2-2; no clear D gene. Germline V gives CDR1 SQVTM, CDR2 ANQGSEA. The CDR3 runs 14 residues. Trimming stripped 5 bases from V and 2 bases from J, with 12 bases between. The DNA of the CDR3 is TGCAGCGTTAAACAGCTTCTAAACACCGGGGAGCTGTTTTTT. Residues: CSVKQLLNTGELFF.